This T cell receptor (beta chain) comes out of a study of blood T cell repertoires in COVID-19. Study as a whole: Spain, Italy and the United States supplied samples that represented acute and convalescent COVID-19. PBMCs, B-cell-depleted T cells, or T cells provided the cDNA or gDNA that made up the material.

Original processing notes: Researchers report that nucleated cell counts were estimated from reference gene primer amplification. Repertoires were generated with immunoSEQ multiplex PCR, while TCRdb's copy carries only in-frame clones and drops some. The V and J calls and clone size are taken from that table; D and trimming were inferred from the DNA. The sample comprises about 200,000 clones, around 87% of which are singletons, and roughly 3% rests with the top ten. The germline V gene has CDR1 LNHDA and CDR2 SQIVND (reference sequence). V dropped 2 bases and J dropped 2 bases, with 18 bases sitting between them. CDR3 length: 17 amino acids.

The chain employs TRBV19 and TRBJ1-2; D is unresolved. The TCR sequence derives from a man aged 55 to 70 with acute or convalescent COVID-19. The sequenced material came from peripheral blood. The CDR3 loop reads CASSIRWVEGRNYGYTF. The CDR3, as DNA: TGTGCCAGTAGTATACGGTGGGTCGAGGGCCGGAACTATGGCTACACCTTC.